The entry below describes one TCR beta chain. Its antigen is not known. With V trimmed by 4 bases and J by 9 bases, 10 bases remained unmatched. This CDR3 spans 16 amino acids. Germline assignment: CDR1 SGHTA and CDR2 FQGNSA. The sample belongs to a study of identical twins. Findings and caveats of the study: Interpretation of the results relied on cross-sectional statistical analysis and not on following the same donors. Models underestimated out-of-frame TCR alpha sharing in monozygotic twins. For cord blood, abundant beta clonotypes had fewer insertions, unlike memory repertoires, which showed none.

TCRdb analysed the 5' RACE reads with MiXCR anew, one entry per CDR3 protein. The table records 550,000 to 800,000 distinct CDR3 sequences, roughly 7.2% of them present only once. This sample also belongs to another study, concerning yellow fever vaccine responses in identical twins. That paper states: Twins reportedly had a vaccine T cell response that seemed partly convergent, partly personalized.

This sequence was found in a woman under 30 in good health. J is TRBJ2-1 and V is TRBV7-2, with 12 bases that match TRBD2. The sequenced material came from PBMCs. The CDR3 DNA reads TGTGCCAGCAGCTACCCAACTAGCGGGAGGTCGGGTGAGCAGTTCTTC. It encodes CASSYPTSGRSGEQFF.